The 4 T cell receptor beta chains below all came from one sample that was sequenced in a study of beta chain features in type 1 diabetes. General study findings and limits: Type 1 diabetes patients had moderately but significantly shorter TCRB CDR3s in all four CD4+ subsets.

Their target antigens are unknown. All of the isolated RNA was reverse transcribed, so expressed TCRB transcripts were sequenced. The method was immunoSEQ multiplex PCR; TCRdb's version includes in-frame clones alone and lacks a portion of them. The data show 550,000 to 850,000 clones, about an eighth seen once. The sample taken for sequencing was naive CD4+ T cells from blood. The source of these receptors is a man aged 18 to 29 with type 1 diabetes.

This clone was counted only a few times. The chain has TRBV7-9 and TRBJ2-7; TRBD2 might be the D (6 bases). The CDR3 contains 15 residues. Germline CDR1 SEHNR, CDR2 FQNEAQ (reference sequence). Trimming cost V 2 bases and J 1 base, with 12 bases left between them. The CDR3 coding sequence is TGTGCCAGCAGCTTAAGTCGAGGGAGGTCCTACGAGCAGTACTTC. This gives the protein CASSLSRGRSYEQYF.

This clone was observed a handful of times. The V gene is TRBV4-2, the J gene TRBJ1-6; D is uncertain. CDR1 is LGHNA, CDR2 YNFKEQ, per germline. CDR3 length: 16 residues. V was clipped by 0 bases and J by 5 bases, with 11 bases between them. CDR3 nucleotides: TGTGCCAGCAGCCAAGACCCGGGGATAGATAATTCACCCCTCCACTTT. It translates to CASSQDPGIDNSPLHF.

The rearrangement links TRBV2 to TRBJ2-5, with 14 bases aligning to TRBD2. Germline V gene sequence: CDR1 SNHLY, CDR2 FYNNEI. The CDR3 runs 16 residues. J gave up 2 bases and V 5 bases, and 4 bases lay outside the gene matches. The CDR3: CASSPGLAGGQETQYF. The CDR3 nucleotides are TGTGCCAGCAGTCCCGGACTAGCGGGGGGACAAGAGACCCAGTACTTC.

This clone was counted between two and nine times. The J gene is TRBJ2-7, the V gene TRBV19; no clear D gene. Germline assignment: CDR1 LNHDA and CDR2 SQIVND (reference sequence). This CDR3 spans 12 amino acids. Between the trimmed V and J ends, which lost 5 bases and 3 bases, there was a span of 8 bases. DNA for the CDR3: TGTGCCAGTAGTGTCTGGGGCTACGAGCAGTACTTC. Protein product: CASSVWGYEQYF.